The rows below give T cell receptor beta chains drawn from one sample of a study of cytomegalovirus exposure and HLA in healthy donors. Using immunoSEQ multiplex PCR, the repertoire was profiled, and TCRdb retains in-frame clones only, with some absent. The sample lists 100,000 to 120,000 clones; approximately 89% were seen once. The sample was PBMCs. All receptors come from a woman between 18 and 30 years old in good health and CMV-seronegative. Each CDR3 is given with its conserved first and last residue.

V: TRBV4-2; J: TRBJ2-7; CDR3: CASSFGRGGAYEQYF
V: TRBV5-1; J: TRBJ2-5; CDR3: CASSLEYRGAKETQYF
V: TRBV4-3; J: TRBJ2-2; CDR3: CASSQSRGANTGELFF
V: TRBV11-2; J: TRBJ2-3; CDR3: CATLLTFSTDTQYF
V: TRBV5-1; J: TRBJ2-7; CDR3: CASSALGQLTYEQYF
V: TRBV11-3; J: TRBJ2-1; CDR3: CASSLGAATNEQFF
V: TRBV30; J: TRBJ2-2; CDR3: CAWMGQGLTGELFF
V: TRBV7-7; J: TRBJ2-2; CDR3: CASSFTRSGTGPPGELFF
V: TRBV28; J: TRBJ1-2; CDR3: CASISNYGYTF
V: TRBV28; J: TRBJ1-4; CDR3: CASSSFPGQGGEKLFF
V: TRBV29-1; J: TRBJ1-4; CDR3: CSVQGNNEKLFF
V: TRBV20-1; J: TRBJ2-7; CDR3: CSAHRGREQYF
V: TRBV29-1; J: TRBJ2-1; CDR3: CSVESAAQSTNEQFF
V: TRBV19; J: TRBJ1-1; CDR3: CASSRRTARNTEAFF
V: TRBV6-4; J: TRBJ2-1; CDR3: CASSDGLAVNEQFF
V: TRBV29-1; J: TRBJ2-1; CDR3: CSVVGGYGSYNEQFF
V: TRBV5-4; J: TRBJ1-2; CDR3: CASSRGGQGHGYTF
V: TRBV28; J: TRBJ1-2; CDR3: CASSLWTGGRHGYTF
V: TRBV7-3; J: TRBJ2-7; CDR3: CASSRDPPRGLIYEQYF
V: TRBV5-1; J: TRBJ2-7; CDR3: CASSFRDRDQGQYF
V: TRBV28; J: TRBJ1-5; CDR3: CASSIPSNQPQHF
V: TRBV9; J: TRBJ1-1; CDR3: CASSVATRGNTEAFF
V: TRBV25-1; J: TRBJ2-3; CDR3: CASQTSGGTDTQYF
V: TRBV27; J: TRBJ2-7; CDR3: CASSSLRLAGVVDEQYF
V: TRBV4-2; J: TRBJ2-1; CDR3: CASSQEALAGGPNEQFF
V: TRBV6-5; J: TRBJ2-7; CDR3: CASSYSHRDNEQYF
V: TRBV30; J: TRBJ2-5; CDR3: CAWDRHSQETQYF
V: TRBV10-3; J: TRBJ2-1; CDR3: CAISSSGRAVNEQFF
V: TRBV5-1; J: TRBJ2-1; CDR3: CASTRGRFRVDEQFF
V: TRBV30; J: TRBJ1-4; CDR3: CAWSVQGGEKLFF
V: TRBV29-1; J: TRBJ2-3; CDR3: CSGLADTQYF
V: TRBV6-1; J: TRBJ2-7; CDR3: CASSERGQYF
V: TRBV15; J: TRBJ2-7; CDR3: CATSRDQGTGGDEQYF
V: TRBV6-1; J: TRBJ1-2; CDR3: CASSLTGIGYTF
V: TRBV6-4; J: TRBJ1-1; CDR3: CASSDSGQSTEAFF